This T cell receptor beta chain was identified in a study of cytomegalovirus exposure and HLA in healthy donors. Per the germline V gene, CDR1 is SGHTA and CDR2 is FQGTGA. The length of the CDR3 is 14 residues. With V trimmed by 5 bases and J by 7 bases, 9 bases remained unmatched. The study ran its PCR with 60 Vbeta and 13 Jbeta primers. Data came from immunoSEQ multiplex PCR; TCRdb stores just in-frame clones and leaves some out. Across 45,000 to 55,000 clones, the top ten clones capture about 6% of the sample. The chain combines TRBV7-3 with TRBJ1-1; 8 nucleotides match TRBD1. This clonotype originated in a male donor in good health and CMV-seropositive. Sample: PBMCs. The CDR3 DNA follows: TGTGCCAGCAGCACCCAGGGGGCTTCGGGTGAAGCTTTCTTT. Protein: CASSTQGASGEAFF.